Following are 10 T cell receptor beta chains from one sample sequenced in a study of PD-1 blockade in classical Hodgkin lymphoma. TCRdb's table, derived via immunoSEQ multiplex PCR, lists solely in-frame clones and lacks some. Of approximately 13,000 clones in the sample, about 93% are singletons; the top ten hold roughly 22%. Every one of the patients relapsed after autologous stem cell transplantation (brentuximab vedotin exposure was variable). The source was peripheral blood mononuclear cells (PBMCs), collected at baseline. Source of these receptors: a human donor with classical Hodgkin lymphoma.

The CDR3 DNA is TGTGCCAGCAGCTGGGGCGGGGGGGCCGGAGAGACCCAGTACTTC. It yields the protein CASSWGGGAGETQYF. The chain recombines TRBV5-4 with TRBJ2-5, with 9 bases identical to TRBD2. The CDR3 consists of 15 residues. Trimming took 3 bases from V and 4 from J; bases not matched to a gene: 7. Germline CDR1 is SGHNT and CDR2 is YYREEE (reference sequence).

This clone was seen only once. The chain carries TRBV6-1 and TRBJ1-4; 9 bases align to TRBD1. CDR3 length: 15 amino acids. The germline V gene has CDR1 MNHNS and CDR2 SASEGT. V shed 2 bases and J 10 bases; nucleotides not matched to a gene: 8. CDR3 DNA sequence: TGTGCCAGCAGTGAACCCGCGGGACAGGGAGGAAAACTGTTTTTT. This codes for CASSEPAGQGGKLFF.

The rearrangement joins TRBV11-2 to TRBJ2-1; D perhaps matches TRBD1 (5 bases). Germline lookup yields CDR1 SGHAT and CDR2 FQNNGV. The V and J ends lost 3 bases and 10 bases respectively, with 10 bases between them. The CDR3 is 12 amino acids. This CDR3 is CASSFSWGEQFF. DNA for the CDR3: TGTGCCAGCAGCTTCTCTTGGGGCGAGCAGTTCTTC.

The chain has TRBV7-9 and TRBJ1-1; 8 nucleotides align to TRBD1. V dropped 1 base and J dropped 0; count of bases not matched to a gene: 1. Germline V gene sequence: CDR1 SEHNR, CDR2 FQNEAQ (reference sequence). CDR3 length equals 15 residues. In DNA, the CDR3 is TGTGCCAGCAGCTTAGGCAGGGGGCTGAACACTGAAGCTTTCTTT. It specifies CASSLGRGLNTEAFF.

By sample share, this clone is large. Here the CDR3 reads CASSQNTGSSGELFF. In DNA form, the CDR3 reads TGTGCCAGCAGCCAAAATACCGGGTCCAGCGGGGAGCTGTTTTTT. This rearrangement joins TRBV4-2 to TRBJ2-2; D is uncertain. V lost 2 bases and J lost 7, with 14 bases in between. CDR1 LGHNA and CDR2 YNFKEQ come from the germline V gene. The CDR3 loop spans 15 amino acids.

The CDR3 region is CASSWGNTGELFF. DNA for the CDR3: TGTGCCAGCAGCTGGGGGAACACCGGGGAGCTGTTTTTT. The V call is TRBV7-7, the J call TRBJ2-2, with D uncertain. Trimming left V 4 bases short and J 1 base short, with 4 bases between. Germline CDR1 is SSHAT and CDR2 is FNYEAQ (reference sequence). The CDR3 has 13 residues.

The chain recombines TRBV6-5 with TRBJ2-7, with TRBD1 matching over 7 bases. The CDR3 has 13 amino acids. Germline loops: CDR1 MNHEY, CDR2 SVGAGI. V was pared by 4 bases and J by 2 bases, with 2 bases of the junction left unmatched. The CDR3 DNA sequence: TGTGCCAGCAGTTTCGACAGGGCCTACGAGCAGTACTTC. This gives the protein CASSFDRAYEQYF.

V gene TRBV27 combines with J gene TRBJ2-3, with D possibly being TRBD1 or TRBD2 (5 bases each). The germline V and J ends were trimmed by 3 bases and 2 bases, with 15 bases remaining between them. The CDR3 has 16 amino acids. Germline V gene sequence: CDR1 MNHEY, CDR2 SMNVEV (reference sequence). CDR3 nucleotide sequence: TGTGCCAGCAGTTTTCGGGACGGGATGCCCACAGATACGCAGTATTTT. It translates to CASSFRDGMPTDTQYF.

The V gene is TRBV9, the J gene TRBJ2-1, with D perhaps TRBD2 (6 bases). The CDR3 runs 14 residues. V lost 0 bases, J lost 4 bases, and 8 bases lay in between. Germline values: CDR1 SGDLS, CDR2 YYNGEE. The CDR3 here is CASSVEGGYNEQFF. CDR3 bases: TGTGCCAGCAGCGTAGAAGGAGGGTACAATGAGCAGTTCTTC.

CDR3 bases: TGTGCCAGCAGCTTATTGGACAGTTTTGCAGAGACCCAGTACTTC. As protein: CASSLLDSFAETQYF. The V call is TRBV9, the J call TRBJ2-5; the D gene is possibly TRBD1 (6 bases). The CDR3 contains 15 residues. V was shortened by 4 bases and J by 4 bases, with 17 bases between the two germline ends. The germline CDR1 and CDR2 sequences are SGDLS and YYNGEE.